This section outlines one T cell receptor beta chain sequence together with its context. Other DNA sequences within the sample encode an identical CDR3. Selected positively for CCR7 and CD45RO-negative, naive CD8 cells excluded terminally differentiated effector memory CD45RA+ cells. HIV-negative, healthy adults without recent acute infections or vaccinations were the donors. Execution of the assay was at deep level. The authors split each subset's genomic DNA evenly across several immunoSEQ plates. Data came from immunoSEQ multiplex PCR; TCRdb stores just in-frame clones and leaves some out. Here the sample spans around 2,000,000 clones, about 94% being singletons. This specimen comes from a study of shared clonotypes between healthy human individuals. Per germline, CDR1 SGDLS and CDR2 YYNGEE. With 3 bases clipped from V and 3 bases from J, the junction kept 5 bases outside the gene matches. There are 14 residues in the CDR3.

The sample was naive CD8+ T cells sorted from blood. This TCR came from a man younger than 30 in good health. The chain couples TRBV9 to TRBJ2-7, with 8 positions matching TRBD1. The CDR3 loop is CASSGGTGDYEQYF. The CDR3 DNA sequence: TGTGCCAGCAGCGGCGGGACAGGCGACTACGAGCAGTACTTC.